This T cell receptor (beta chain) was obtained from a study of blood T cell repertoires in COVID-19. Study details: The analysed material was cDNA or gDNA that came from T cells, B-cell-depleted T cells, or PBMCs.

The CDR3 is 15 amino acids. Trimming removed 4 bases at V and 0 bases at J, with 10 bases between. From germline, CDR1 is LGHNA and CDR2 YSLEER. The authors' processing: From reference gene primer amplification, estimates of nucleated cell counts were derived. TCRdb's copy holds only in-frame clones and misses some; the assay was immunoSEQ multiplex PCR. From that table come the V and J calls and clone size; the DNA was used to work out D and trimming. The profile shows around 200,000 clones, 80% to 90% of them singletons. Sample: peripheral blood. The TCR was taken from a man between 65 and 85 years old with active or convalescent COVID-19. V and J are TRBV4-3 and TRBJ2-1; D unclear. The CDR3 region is CASSLDTSSYNEQFF. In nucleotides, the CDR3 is TGCGCCAGCAGCCTCGACACGAGCTCCTACAATGAGCAGTTCTTC.